The sequence of this TCR beta chain was determined in a study of CD8+CD57+ T cells in acquired aplastic anemia. General study results and limits: In common between the patients and the controls were around 29 CD8+ CDR3 sequences.

The germline V gene has CDR1 SGHNT and CDR2 YYREEE (reference sequence). The CDR3 loop spans 14 amino acids. As regards this clonotype: Its antigen is undetermined. Sequence at one end of the junction differs from germline and may be a read error.

CDR3 and TCR beta VDJ profiling relied on genomic DNA as the template. One entry per CDR3 protein, called by TCRdb with MiXCR from the reads. The sample yields approximately 190,000 distinct CDR3 sequences, just under 50% seen once. Selection for sequencing was limited to patients who had shown CD8+CD57+ cell expansion by flow cytometry. All patients had severe acquired aplastic anemia. The sample taken for sequencing was sorted CD4+, CD8+, or CD8+CD57+ T cells (not recorded which) from PBMCs. The receptor comes from a human donor with aplastic anemia. This rearrangement joins TRBV5-4 to TRBJ2-7; a weak D match, TRBD2 (6 bases). This CDR3 is CVSSFRREKDEQYF. Here the CDR3 DNA reads TGTGTCAGCAGCTTTCGCCGGGAGAAGGACGAGCAGTACTTC.